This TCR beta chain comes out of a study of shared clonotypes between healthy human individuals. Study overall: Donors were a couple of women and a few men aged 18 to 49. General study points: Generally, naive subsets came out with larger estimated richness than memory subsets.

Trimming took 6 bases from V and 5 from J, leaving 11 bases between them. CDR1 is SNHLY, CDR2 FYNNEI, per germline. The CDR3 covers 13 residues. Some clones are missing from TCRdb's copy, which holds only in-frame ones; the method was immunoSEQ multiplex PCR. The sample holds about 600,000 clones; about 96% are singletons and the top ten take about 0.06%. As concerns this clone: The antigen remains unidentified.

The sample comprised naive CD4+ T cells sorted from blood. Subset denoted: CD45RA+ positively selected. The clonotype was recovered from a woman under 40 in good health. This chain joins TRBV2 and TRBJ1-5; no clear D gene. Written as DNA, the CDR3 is TGTGCCAGCAGGACAACAAGGGATCAGCCCCAGCATTTT. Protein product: CASRTTRDQPQHF.